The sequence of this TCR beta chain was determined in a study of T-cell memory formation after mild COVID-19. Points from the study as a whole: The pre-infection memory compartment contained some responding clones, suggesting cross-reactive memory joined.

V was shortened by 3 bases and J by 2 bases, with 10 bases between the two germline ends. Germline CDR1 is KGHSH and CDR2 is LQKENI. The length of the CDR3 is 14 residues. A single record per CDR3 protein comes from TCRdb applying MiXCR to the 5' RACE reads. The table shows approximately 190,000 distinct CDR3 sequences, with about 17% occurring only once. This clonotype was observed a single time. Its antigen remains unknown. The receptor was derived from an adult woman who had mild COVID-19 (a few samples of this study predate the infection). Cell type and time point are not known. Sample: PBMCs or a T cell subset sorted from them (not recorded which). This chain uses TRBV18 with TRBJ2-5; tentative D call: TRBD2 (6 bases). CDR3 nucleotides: TGTGCCAGCTCACCCGCGGGACTTCAAGAGACCCAGTACTTC. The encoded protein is CASSPAGLQETQYF.